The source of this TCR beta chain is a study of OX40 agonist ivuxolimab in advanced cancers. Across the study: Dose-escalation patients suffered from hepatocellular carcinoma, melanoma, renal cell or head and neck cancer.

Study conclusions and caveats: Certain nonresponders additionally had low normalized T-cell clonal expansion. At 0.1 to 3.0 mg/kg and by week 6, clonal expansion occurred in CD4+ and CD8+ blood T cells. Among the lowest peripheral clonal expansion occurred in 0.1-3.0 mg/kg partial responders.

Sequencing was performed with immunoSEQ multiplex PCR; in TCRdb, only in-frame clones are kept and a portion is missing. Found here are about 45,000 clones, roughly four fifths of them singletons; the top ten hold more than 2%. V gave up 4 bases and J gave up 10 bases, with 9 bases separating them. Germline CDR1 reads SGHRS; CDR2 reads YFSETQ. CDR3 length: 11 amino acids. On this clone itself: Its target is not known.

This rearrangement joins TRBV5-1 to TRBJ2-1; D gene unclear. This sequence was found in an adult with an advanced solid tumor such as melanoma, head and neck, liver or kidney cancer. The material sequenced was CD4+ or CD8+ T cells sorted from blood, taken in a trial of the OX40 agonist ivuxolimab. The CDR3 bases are TGCGCCAGCAGCGCAGACACGGAGCAGTTCTTC. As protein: CASSADTEQFF.